These 8 T cell receptor beta chains were all obtained from the same sample, sequenced in a study of cytomegalovirus exposure and HLA in healthy donors. It was with 60 Vbeta and 13 Jbeta primers that the PCR ran. Using immunoSEQ multiplex PCR, the repertoire was profiled, and TCRdb retains in-frame clones only, with some absent. The table has 200,000 to 250,000 clones, around four fifths seen once. Sequenced: PBMCs. The receptors here all came from a male donor in good health and CMV-seronegative.

V and J are TRBV5-4 and TRBJ2-1; TRBD2 might be the D (5 bases). The CDR3 covers 16 residues. Trimming stripped 0 bases from V and 0 bases from J, with 10 bases between. The germline CDR1 and CDR2 sequences are SGHNT and YYREEE (reference sequence). In nucleotides, the CDR3 is TGTGCCAGCAGCTTGGAAGCGGTGAGCTCCTACAATGAGCAGTTCTTC. It yields the protein CASSLEAVSSYNEQFF.

This clone has a handful of counts. The chain links TRBV25-1 to TRBJ2-7, with 7 bases identical to TRBD1. CDR3 length equals 14 residues. With V trimmed by 2 bases and J by 3 bases, 4 bases remained unmatched. Germline values: CDR1 MGHDK, CDR2 SYGVNS. DNA of the CDR3: TGTGCCAGCAGTGAAGAAGGGACAGACTACGAGCAGTACTTC. Amino acid sequence: CASSEEGTDYEQYF.

This rearrangement joins TRBV11-2 to TRBJ2-7; TRBD1 might be the D (6 bases). Trimming took 7 bases from V and 4 from J, leaving 20 bases between them. This CDR3 is 15 amino acids long. Germline loops: CDR1 SGHAT, CDR2 FQNNGV. CDR3 sequence reads: CASNAWGQGKYEQYF. The CDR3 DNA follows: TGTGCCAGCAACGCATGGGGGCAGGGCAAGTACGAGCAGTACTTC.

This rearrangement joins TRBV9 to TRBJ1-1, with D possibly being TRBD1 (5 bases). CDR3 length: 13 residues. V was pared by 5 bases and J by 1 base, with 9 bases between. The germline CDR1 and CDR2 sequences are SGDLS and YYNGEE. This CDR3 is CASRGGENTEAFF. In DNA, the CDR3 is TGTGCCAGCAGGGGAGGGGAGAACACTGAAGCTTTCTTT.

The rearrangement links TRBV5-1 to TRBJ2-5, with TRBD2 matching over 15 bases. The last part of the DNA fits TRBJ2-7 better; the J call may be wrong. The germline V gene has CDR1 SGHRS and CDR2 YFSETQ. There are 17 residues in the CDR3. The CDR3 region has the DNA TGCGCCAGCAGCTTGGGGGGACTAGCGGGGGGAACCTACGAGCAGTACTTC. Amino acid sequence: CASSLGGLAGGTYEQYF.

This chain connects TRBV5-1 to TRBJ2-3; weak D call: TRBD2 (5 bases). Trimming pared 0 bases from V and 8 bases from J, leaving 10 bases between. Looked up from germline, CDR1 is SGHRS and CDR2 is YFSETQ. The CDR3 contains 13 residues. Written as DNA, the CDR3 is TGCGCCAGCAGCTTGGCCCGGCTAGCTACGCAGTATTTT. This codes for CASSLARLATQYF.

The CDR3 reads CASSVTLAGGVYEQYF. The DNA for the CDR3 is TGTGCCAGCAGTGTAACACTAGCGGGAGGAGTTTACGAGCAGTACTTC. V and J are TRBV27 and TRBJ2-7; 12 bases map to TRBD2. CDR1 and CDR2 from the germline V gene are MNHEY and SMNVEV (reference sequence). J was trimmed by 4 bases and V by 5 bases; bases with no gene match: 9. The CDR3 contains 16 residues.

This rearrangement joins TRBV9 to TRBJ2-1; 7 nucleotides agree with TRBD2. CDR1 is SGDLS and CDR2 is YYNGEE in the germline V gene. V was pared by 3 bases and J by 7 bases, with 10 bases of the junction left unmatched. This CDR3 has 15 amino acids. The CDR3 loop reads CASSARDWGGNEQFF. The CDR3 coding sequence is TGTGCCAGCAGCGCCCGGGACTGGGGGGGAAATGAGCAGTTCTTC.